The 15 T cell receptor beta chains reported below all come from one sample, sequenced in a study of T cell responses to AZD1222 COVID-19 vaccine. Data came from immunoSEQ multiplex PCR; TCRdb stores just in-frame clones and leaves some out. The table has about 180,000 clones, about 93% seen once. The material sequenced was peripheral blood, taken 28 days after the second dose of the MenACWY control vaccine. The receptors shown here come from an adult who received the MenACWY meningococcal vaccine as a control.

About this clone itself: One end of the junction is discordant with germline, which a read error may explain. The chain links TRBV7-7 to TRBJ2-1; perhaps TRBD2 as D (7 bases). Looked up from germline, CDR1 is SSHAT and CDR2 is FNYEAQ (reference sequence). The CDR3 is 19 amino acids. In nucleotides, the CDR3 is TGTGCTAGCAGCGGAGGGGGACCCCGGGGAGGGAACTCCTACAATGAGCAGTTCTTC. Its translation is CASSGGGPRGGNSYNEQFF.

This CDR3 reads CASSLGIYQPQHF. CDR3 nucleotide sequence: TGTGCCAGCAGCTTAGGTATCTACCAGCCCCAGCATTTT. The V and J genes are TRBV11-2 and TRBJ1-5, with D hard to call. Germline V CDR1 and CDR2: SGHAT, FQNNGV. This CDR3 is 13 amino acids long. The V end was cut by 1 base, the J end by 7 bases, with 8 bases between.

The chain employs TRBV12-3 or TRBV12-4 and TRBJ2-7; tentatively, D is TRBD1 (6 bases). CDR3 length: 13 amino acids. The V gene lost 4 bases and the J gene lost 2 bases, with 9 bases spanning the gap. CDR3 sequence (DNA): TGTGCCAGCAGTTCCACAGGGACCTACGAGCAGTACTTC. The encoded protein is CASSSTGTYEQYF.

Written as DNA, the CDR3 is TGTGCCATCAGTGAGGAGACAGGGACCTACGAGCAGTACTTC. It translates to CAISEETGTYEQYF. The chain joins TRBV10-3 to TRBJ2-7; 7 positions agree with TRBD1. The germline V gene has CDR1 ENHRY and CDR2 SYGVKD. The CDR3 runs 14 residues. The V gene end was trimmed by 2 bases and the J gene end by 2 bases; junction bases not matched to a gene: 3.

The chain employs TRBV27 and TRBJ2-3; 8 bases are a match to TRBD2. V lost 6 bases to trimming and J lost 0 bases; unmatched junction nucleotides: 8. CDR1 is MNHEY and CDR2 is SMNVEV in the germline V gene (reference sequence). The CDR3 contains 16 residues. The CDR3 loop reads CASRPAGGHSTDTQYF. CDR3 sequence (DNA): TGTGCCAGCAGACCCGCGGGGGGCCATAGCACAGATACGCAGTATTTT.

V usage is TRBV7-3 and J usage is TRBJ2-3; 9 bases align to TRBD2. CDR1 is SGHTA and CDR2 is FQGTGA in the germline V gene. Trimming took 5 bases from V and 2 from J; bases not matched to a gene: 8. The CDR3 loop spans 16 amino acids. The CDR3 is CASSPFLAGPTDTQYF. Written as DNA, the CDR3 is TGTGCCAGCAGCCCCTTCCTAGCGGGGCCCACAGATACGCAGTATTTT.

CDR3 region: CASSLGTSGVFGELFF. CDR3 sequence (DNA): TGTGCCAGCAGCTTGGGCACTAGCGGGGTTTTCGGGGAGCTGTTTTTT. This chain uses TRBV7-2 with TRBJ2-2; TRBD2 matches 10 bases. Trimming cost V 3 bases and J 7 bases; bases outside gene matches: 8. The CDR3 spans 16 residues. Looked up from germline, CDR1 is SGHTA and CDR2 is FQGNSA.

The V call is TRBV6-5, the J call TRBJ2-5; D remains ambiguous. The CDR3 consists of 12 residues. V was trimmed by 5 bases and J by 7 bases, leaving 11 bases between them. Per the germline V gene, CDR1 is MNHEY and CDR2 is SVGAGI. The CDR3 here is CASSPPLGTQYF. As DNA, the CDR3 is TGTGCCAGCAGTCCCCCTTTAGGGACCCAGTACTTC.

The V and J genes are TRBV5-6 and TRBJ1-5; no definite D call. V dropped 4 bases and J dropped 7 bases, with 12 bases sitting between them. The CDR3 is made up of 13 amino acids. Looked up from germline, CDR1 is SGHDT and CDR2 is YYEEEE. CDR3 loop: CASSLKAGQPQHF. The CDR3 DNA reads TGTGCCAGCAGCCTGAAGGCTGGGCAGCCCCAGCATTTT.

J is TRBJ1-1 and V is TRBV23-1, with TRBD1 as a possible D gene (5 bases). TRBV23-1 is assigned to the ORF class and has an uncertain function. The CDR3 sequence is 18 residues long. Between the trimmed V and J ends, which lost 0 bases and 1 base, there was a span of 18 bases. CDR3 region: CASSQSWPYRSSNTEAFF. For the CDR3, the DNA is TGCGCCAGCAGTCAATCATGGCCCTACAGGAGCTCGAACACTGAAGCTTTCTTT.

This clone appeared a few times. The chain employs TRBV30 and TRBJ1-2; 7 bases are a match to TRBD1. Trimming took 5 bases from V and 4 from J; bases not matched to a gene: 7. Germline V gene lookup returns CDR1 GTSNPN and CDR2 SVGIG (reference sequence). The CDR3 is made up of 13 amino acids. Here the CDR3 DNA reads TGTGCCTGGGCGACAGGGACCGGCTATGGCTACACCTTC. Translating it yields CAWATGTGYGYTF.

This clone was observed a few times. This chain uses TRBV6-5 with TRBJ1-6, with D possibly being TRBD1 (5 bases). Between the trimmed V and J ends, which lost 2 bases and 9 bases, there was a span of 11 bases. The CDR3 contains 14 residues. Germline lookup yields CDR1 MNHEY and CDR2 SVGAGI. This CDR3 reads CASSYGVGPSPLHF. DNA of the CDR3: TGTGCCAGCAGTTACGGTGTGGGGCCTTCACCCCTCCACTTT.

This rearrangement joins TRBV5-1 to TRBJ1-1; a weak D match, TRBD1 (5 bases). The length of the CDR3 is 16 residues. Germline loops: CDR1 SGHRS, CDR2 YFSETQ. V lost 4 bases to trimming and J lost 3 bases, with 19 bases between them. The CDR3 loop is CASSPNPGGQDTEAFF. The CDR3 DNA follows: TGCGCCAGCAGCCCTAATCCGGGGGGTCAGGACACTGAAGCTTTCTTT.

CDR3 coding DNA: TGTGCCAGCAGTACAGGGCGCTCTGGAAACACCATATATTTT. Its protein product is CASSTGRSGNTIYF. The rearrangement links TRBV5-8 to TRBJ1-3, with a possible D match to TRBD1 (6 bases). Trimming took 5 bases from V and 0 from J, leaving 9 bases between them. The germline V gene encodes CDR1 SGHTS and CDR2 YDEGEE. The CDR3 has 14 residues.

As to this clone: One end of the junction is discordant with germline, which a read error may explain. The rearrangement links TRBV2 to TRBJ2-5; no reliable D call. The length of the CDR3 is 8 residues. CDR1 is SNHLY, CDR2 FYNNEI, per germline. The DNA of the CDR3 is TGTGCCAGATCAGGAGTGGACTTC. Encoded protein: CARSGVDF.